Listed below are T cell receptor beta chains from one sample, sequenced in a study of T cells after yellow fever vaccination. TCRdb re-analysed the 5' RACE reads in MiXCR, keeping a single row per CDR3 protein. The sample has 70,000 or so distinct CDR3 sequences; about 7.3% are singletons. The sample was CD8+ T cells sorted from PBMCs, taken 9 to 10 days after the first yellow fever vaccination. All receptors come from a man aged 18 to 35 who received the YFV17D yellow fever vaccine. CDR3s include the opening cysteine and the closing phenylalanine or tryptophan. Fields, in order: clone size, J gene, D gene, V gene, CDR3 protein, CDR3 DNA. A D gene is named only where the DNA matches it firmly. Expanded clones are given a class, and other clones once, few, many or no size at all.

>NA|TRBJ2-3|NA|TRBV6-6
CASSYRDSRTDTQYF
TGTGCCAGCAGTTACCGGGACTCACGCACAGATACGCAGTATTTT
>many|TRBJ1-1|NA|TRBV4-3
CASLETWGTMNTEAFF
TGCGCCAGCCTAGAGACATGGGGTACGATGAACACTGAAGCTTTCTTT
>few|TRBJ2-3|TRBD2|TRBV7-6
CASSLVLAGPYSTDTQYF
TGTGCCAGCAGCTTAGTTCTAGCGGGGCCTTATAGCACAGATACGCAGTATTTT
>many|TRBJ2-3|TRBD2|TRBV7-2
CASSLTGGPGDTQYF
TGTGCCAGCAGCTTGACGGGGGGGCCTGGGGATACGCAGTATTTT
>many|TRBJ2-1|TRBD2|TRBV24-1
CATSAPSGSSYNEQFF
TGTGCCACCAGTGCCCCTAGCGGTAGCTCCTACAATGAGCAGTTCTTC
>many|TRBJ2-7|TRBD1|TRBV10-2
CASSGGQTGYEQYF
TGCGCCAGCAGTGGGGGACAGACGGGCTACGAGCAGTACTTC
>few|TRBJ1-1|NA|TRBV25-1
CASTGWGGNTEAFF
TGTGCCAGCACCGGATGGGGGGGGAACACTGAAGCTTTCTTT
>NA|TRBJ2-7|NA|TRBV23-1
CASSQDPGGRYEQYF
TGCGCCAGCAGTCAGGACCCCGGGGGGCGATACGAGCAGTACTTC
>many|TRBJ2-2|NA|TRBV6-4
CASSPRDTGELFF
TGTGCCAGCAGTCCCCGGGACACCGGGGAGCTGTTTTTT
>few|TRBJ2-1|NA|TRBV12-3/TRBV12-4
CASGRLGSYNEQFF
TGTGCCAGCGGCCGCCTGGGGAGCTACAATGAGCAGTTCTTC
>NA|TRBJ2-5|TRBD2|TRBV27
CASRGGGAGETQYF
TGTGCCAGCAGAGGCGGGGGGGCCGGAGAGACCCAGTACTTC
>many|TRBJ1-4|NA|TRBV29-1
CSVADNRELFF
TGCAGCGTTGCCGATAACAGGGAACTGTTTTTT
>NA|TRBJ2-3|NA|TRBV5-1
CASSLRLGQPFISTDTQYF
TGCGCCAGCAGCCTACGCCTGGGACAACCATTCATTAGCACAGATACGCAGTATTTT
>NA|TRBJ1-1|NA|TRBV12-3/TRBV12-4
CAASYGGANTEASF
TGTGCCGCCTCGTATGGAGGGGCGAACACTGAAGCTTCCTTT
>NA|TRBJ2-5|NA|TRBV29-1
CSVVSWKEETQYF
TGCAGCGTTGTTTCATGGAAGGAGGAGACCCAGTACTTC
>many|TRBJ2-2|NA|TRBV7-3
CASSNHDSLGNTGELFF
TGTGCCAGCAGCAACCACGACAGCTTAGGAAACACCGGGGAGCTGTTTTTT
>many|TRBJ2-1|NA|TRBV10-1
CASSSEGQNSYNEQFF
TGCGCCAGCAGTTCCGAAGGGCAAAACTCCTACAATGAGCAGTTCTTC
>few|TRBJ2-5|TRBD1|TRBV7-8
CASSLGWDRIQETQYF
TGTGCCAGCAGCTTAGGCTGGGACAGGATACAAGAGACCCAGTACTTC
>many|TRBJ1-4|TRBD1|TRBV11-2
CASSQGQATNEKLFF
TGTGCCAGCAGCCAAGGACAGGCAACTAATGAAAAACTGTTTTTT
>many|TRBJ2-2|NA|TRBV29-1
CSVEEEGLNTGELFF
TGCAGCGTTGAGGAGGAAGGGCTGAACACCGGGGAGCTGTTTTTT
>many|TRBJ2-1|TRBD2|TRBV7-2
CASSRLAGGYNEQFF
TGTGCCAGCAGCAGACTAGCGGGGGGTTACAATGAGCAGTTCTTC
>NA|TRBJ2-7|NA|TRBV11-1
CASSLFSYEQYF
TGTGCCAGCAGCTTATTCAGCTACGAGCAGTACTTC
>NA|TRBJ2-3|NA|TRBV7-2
CASSLGGLGSTDTQYF
TGTGCCAGCAGCCTCGGTGGGTTAGGGAGCACAGATACGCAGTATTTT
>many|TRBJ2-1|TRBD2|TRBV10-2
CASRGGNEQFF
TGCGCCAGCCGGGGGGGAAATGAGCAGTTCTTC
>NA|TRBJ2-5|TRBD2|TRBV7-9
CASLWVAGDRQETQYF
TGTGCCAGCCTCTGGGTGGCGGGGGACCGCCAAGAGACCCAGTACTTC
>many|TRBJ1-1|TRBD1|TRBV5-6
CASRRQGGTEAFF
TGTGCCAGCAGAAGACAGGGCGGTACTGAAGCTTTCTTT
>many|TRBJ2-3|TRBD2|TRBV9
CASSLLAGGLTDTQYF
TGTGCCAGCAGCCTACTAGCGGGGGGGCTAACAGATACGCAGTATTTT
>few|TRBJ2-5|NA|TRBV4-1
CASSQDLGSQETQYF
TGCGCCAGCAGCCAAGATCTGGGCAGCCAAGAGACCCAGTACTTC
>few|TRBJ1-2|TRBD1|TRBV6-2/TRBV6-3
CASSYSRETGGNYGYTF
TGTGCCAGCAGTTATTCCCGTGAGACAGGGGGGAATTATGGCTACACCTTC
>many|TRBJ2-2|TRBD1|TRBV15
CATSSRGGAYSGELFF
TGTGCCACCAGCTCCAGAGGGGGCGCTTATTCCGGGGAGCTGTTTTTT
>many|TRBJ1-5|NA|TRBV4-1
CASSPTPGGAGVQPQHF
TGCGCCAGCAGCCCTACTCCCGGTGGGGCAGGGGTGCAGCCCCAGCATTTT
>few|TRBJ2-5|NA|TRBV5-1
CASSLQDIRKETQYF
TGCGCCAGCAGCCTCCAAGACATACGGAAAGAGACCCAGTACTTC
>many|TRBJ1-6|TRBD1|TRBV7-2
CASSPRGGTGVNSPLHF
TGTGCCAGCAGCCCCCGGGGTGGGACAGGGGTTAATTCACCCCTCCACTTT
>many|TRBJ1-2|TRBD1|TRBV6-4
CASSPGTEYGYTF
TGTGCCAGCAGCCCCGGGACAGAATATGGCTACACCTTC
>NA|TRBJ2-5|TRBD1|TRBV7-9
CASSFIGTGKETQYF
TGTGCCAGCAGCTTTATTGGGACAGGGAAAGAGACCCAGTACTTC
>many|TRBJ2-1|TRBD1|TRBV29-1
CSAPRDRGRTEQFF
TGCAGCGCCCCCCGGGACAGGGGGCGAACTGAGCAGTTCTTC
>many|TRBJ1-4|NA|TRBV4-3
CASSSGEERGEKLFF
TGCGCCAGCAGCTCTGGGGAGGAGAGGGGTGAAAAACTGTTTTTT
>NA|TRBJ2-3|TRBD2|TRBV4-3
CASSPGLAGVFTQYF
TGCGCCAGCAGCCCAGGACTAGCGGGGGTATTTACGCAGTATTTT
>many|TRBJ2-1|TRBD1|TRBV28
CASSPVPGTGSYNEQFF
TGTGCCAGCAGCCCCGTGCCCGGGACAGGGTCCTACAATGAGCAGTTCTTC
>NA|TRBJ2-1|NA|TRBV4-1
CASSHRDNEQFF
TGCGCCAGCAGCCATAGAGACAATGAGCAGTTCTTC
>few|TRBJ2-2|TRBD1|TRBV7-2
CASSSQGTNTGELFF
TGTGCCAGCAGCTCACAGGGGACAAACACCGGGGAGCTGTTTTTT
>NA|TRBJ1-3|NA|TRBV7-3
CASSLSLSGGRGNTIYF
TGTGCCAGCAGCTTATCCTTAAGCGGGGGAAGGGGAAACACCATATATTTT
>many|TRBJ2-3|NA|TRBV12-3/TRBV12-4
CASSFRGRDTDTQYF
TGTGCCAGCAGTTTTCGGGGGCGGGACACAGATACGCAGTATTTT
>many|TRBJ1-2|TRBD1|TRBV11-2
CASSNPRTGDYGYTF
TGTGCCAGCAGCAACCCCCGGACAGGCGACTATGGCTACACCTTC
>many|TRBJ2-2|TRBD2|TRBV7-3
CASGLAGDTGELFF
TGTGCCAGCGGATTAGCGGGGGACACCGGGGAGCTGTTTTTT
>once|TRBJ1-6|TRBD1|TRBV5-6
CASSSGPGGGRSPLHF
TGTGCCAGCAGCTCCGGGCCAGGGGGAGGACGTTCACCCCTCCACTTT
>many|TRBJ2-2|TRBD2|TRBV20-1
CSARVPRPDLRGDYTGELFF
TGCAGTGCTAGAGTACCCCGGCCCGATTTGCGGGGGGACTACACCGGGGAGCTGTTTTTT
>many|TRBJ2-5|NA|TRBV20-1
CSARVGVRETQYF
TGCAGTGCTAGAGTAGGGGTTCGGGAGACCCAGTACTTC
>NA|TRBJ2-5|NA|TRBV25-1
CASSDDRPRETQYF
TGTGCCAGCAGTGACGACCGCCCTAGGGAGACCCAGTACTTC
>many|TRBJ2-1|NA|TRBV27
CATGVISSRNEQFF
TGTGCCACCGGGGTCATATCCAGTCGCAATGAGCAGTTCTTC
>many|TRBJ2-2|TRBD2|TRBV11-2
CASSLVSGGNTGELFF
TGTGCCAGCAGCTTAGTTAGCGGGGGGAACACCGGGGAGCTGTTTTTT
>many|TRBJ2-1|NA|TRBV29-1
CSVDLGTQWYNEQFF
TGCAGCGTAGACCTCGGGACGCAGTGGTACAATGAGCAGTTCTTC
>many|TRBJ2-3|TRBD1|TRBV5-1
CASRGRDRGVPDTQYF
TGCGCCAGCAGGGGCCGGGACAGGGGCGTCCCAGATACGCAGTATTTT
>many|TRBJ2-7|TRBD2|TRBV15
CATSLGTSGVYEQYF
TGTGCCACCAGCCTCGGGACTAGCGGGGTCTACGAGCAGTACTTC